The rows below give T cell receptor beta chains drawn from one sample of a study of blood T cell repertoires in COVID-19. Sequencing used immunoSEQ multiplex PCR; TCRdb keeps in-frame clones, though not all of them. The table shows 250,000 to 350,000 clones, with approximately 90% occurring only once. The source material was peripheral blood. Receptor source: a woman aged 50 to 60 with COVID-19, enrolled during active disease. Each CDR3 is given with its conserved first and last residue. A D gene is named only where the DNA matches it firmly. Only some rows state a clone size, as once, few, many or a class for expanded clones.

CDR3 protein,CDR3 DNA,clone size,D gene,J gene,V gene
CASSVSRYYGYTF,TGTGCCAGCAGTGTCTCTCGGTACTATGGCTACACCTTC,.,.,TRBJ1-2,TRBV2
CASSKLAGESYEQYF,TGTGCCAGCAGCAAACTAGCGGGAGAATCCTACGAGCAGTACTTC,.,TRBD2,TRBJ2-7,TRBV5-6
CASSYSGQGEYYGYTF,TGTGCCAGCAGTTACTCTGGACAGGGGGAGTACTATGGCTACACCTTC,.,TRBD1,TRBJ1-2,TRBV6-2/TRBV6-3
CASSQDRGSAYGYTF,TGTGCCAGCAGCCAAGATCGGGGTTCTGCTTATGGCTACACCTTC,.,.,TRBJ1-2,TRBV3-1/TRBV3-2
CAWSVRGIGTEAFF,TGTGCCTGGAGTGTACGGGGGATAGGCACTGAAGCTTTCTTT,.,.,TRBJ1-1,TRBV30
CASAWGGKKTGELFF,TGTGCTAGTGCCTGGGGCGGGAAAAAAACCGGGGAGCTGTTTTTT,.,.,TRBJ2-2,TRBV12-5
CASSQAGVSTGNTIYF,TGTGCCAGCTCACAAGCTGGAGTTTCCACGGGAAACACCATATATTTT,.,.,TRBJ1-3,TRBV18
CASSAGTGVRNEQFF,TGTGCCAGCAGTGCGGGGACAGGGGTGAGAAATGAGCAGTTCTTC,.,TRBD1,TRBJ2-1,TRBV2
CASSISGTGAPPYF,TGTGCCAGCAGTATATCCGGGACAGGGGCCCCCCCGTACTTC,.,TRBD1,TRBJ2-5,TRBV27
CASSPTSTSTDTQYF,TGTGCCAGCAGCCCGACTAGTACTAGCACAGATACGCAGTATTTT,.,.,TRBJ2-3,TRBV3-1/TRBV3-2
CSARIYYEQYF,TGCAGTGCTAGAATATACTACGAGCAGTACTTC,.,.,TRBJ2-7,TRBV20-1
CASSMDETGLYEQYF,TGTGCCAGCAGCATGGACGAGACAGGGTTGTACGAGCAGTACTTC,.,TRBD1,TRBJ2-7,TRBV27
CASSGGSPKYYGYTF,TGTGCCAGCAGCGGCGGGTCGCCCAAATACTATGGCTACACCTTC,.,.,TRBJ1-2,TRBV9
CASSRTTSADTQYF,TGTGCCAGCAGCCGCACAACTAGCGCAGATACGCAGTATTTT,.,TRBD2,TRBJ2-3,TRBV4-2
CASSEGGGYNEQFF,TGTGCCAGCAGTGAAGGGGGGGGGTACAATGAGCAGTTCTTC,.,TRBD2,TRBJ2-1,TRBV2
CASSQDRGLAGGHDEYEQYF,TGCGCCAGCAGCCAAGATCGGGGACTAGCGGGAGGGCACGATGAGTACGAGCAGTACTTC,.,TRBD2,TRBJ2-7,TRBV4-1
CASLRGGSEETQYF,TGTGCCAGCCTCCGTGGGGGCTCGGAAGAGACCCAGTACTTC,.,.,TRBJ2-5,TRBV6-5
CAWSGSRGMGEKLFF,TGTGCCTGGAGTGGGTCAAGGGGGATGGGTGAAAAACTGTTTTTT,.,.,TRBJ1-4,TRBV30
CASGITGWRETQYF,TGTGCTAGTGGTATCACAGGGTGGCGGGAGACCCAGTACTTC,.,.,TRBJ2-5,TRBV12-5
CASSQDGGGGNQPQHF,TGCGCCAGCAGCCAAGATGGGGGAGGCGGCAATCAGCCCCAGCATTTT,.,.,TRBJ1-5,TRBV4-1
CASMASGSNEQYF,TGTGCCAGTATGGCTAGCGGGAGTAACGAGCAGTACTTC,.,TRBD2,TRBJ2-7,TRBV19
CASSLSSQGIYEQYF,TGTGCCAGCAGCTTAAGTTCACAGGGTATCTACGAGCAGTACTTC,.,.,TRBJ2-7,TRBV7-2
CASSLGPGKGEGYEQYF,TGTGCCAGCAGCTTAGGGCCCGGGAAGGGGGAGGGCTACGAGCAGTACTTC,.,.,TRBJ2-7,TRBV7-7
CASSPLRTSGNPASSYEQYF,TGTGCCAGCAGTCCGCTCCGGACTAGCGGGAACCCGGCGAGCTCCTACGAGCAGTACTTC,.,TRBD2,TRBJ2-7,TRBV6-2/TRBV6-3
CASSITNTGELFF,TGTGCCAGCAGTATAACAAACACCGGGGAGCTGTTTTTT,.,.,TRBJ2-2,TRBV7-3
CASSRSYEQYF,TGTGCCAGCAGTCGCTCCTACGAGCAGTACTTC,.,.,TRBJ2-7,TRBV3-1/TRBV3-2
CASSGQGTEAFF,TGCGCCAGCAGCGGACAGGGCACTGAAGCTTTCTTT,once,TRBD1,TRBJ1-1,TRBV5-1
CASSEPPTEAFF,TGTGCCAGCAGTGAACCCCCTACTGAAGCTTTCTTT,once,.,TRBJ1-1,TRBV2
CASSLGGTETYEQYF,TGCGCCAGCAGCTTGGGGGGGACAGAGACCTACGAGCAGTACTTC,.,TRBD1,TRBJ2-7,TRBV5-1
CASTGPGAPADTQYF,TGTGCCAGCACCGGGCCTGGGGCCCCCGCAGATACGCAGTATTTT,once,.,TRBJ2-3,TRBV7-8
CASSRGQGRAFF,TGTGCCAGCAGTCGAGGACAGGGGAGGGCTTTCTTT,.,TRBD1,TRBJ1-1,TRBV6-2/TRBV6-3
CASSPILAGEITDTQYF,TGTGCCAGCAGCCCTATTCTAGCGGGAGAGATCACAGATACGCAGTATTTT,few,TRBD2,TRBJ2-3,TRBV11-3
CASSIQRVNYGYTF,TGTGCCAGTAGTATTCAAAGAGTAAACTATGGCTACACCTTC,.,.,TRBJ1-2,TRBV19
CASSEGTSGSTYVAKNIQYF,TGTGCCAGCAGCGAAGGGACTAGCGGGAGCACCTACGTAGCCAAAAACATTCAGTACTTC,.,TRBD2,TRBJ2-4,TRBV9
CSVGGNYGYTF,TGCAGCGTTGGAGGTAACTATGGCTACACCTTC,.,.,TRBJ1-2,TRBV29-1
CASSLGGLNTEAFF,TGTGCCAGCAGCTTGGGGGGACTGAACACTGAAGCTTTCTTT,.,.,TRBJ1-1,TRBV7-2
CASSSGLREKLFF,TGTGCCAGCTCATCGGGGTTGCGCGAAAAACTGTTTTTT,.,.,TRBJ1-4,TRBV18
CASSGASGRGETQYF,TGTGCCAGCAGCGGAGCTAGCGGGAGGGGGGAGACCCAGTACTTC,.,TRBD2,TRBJ2-5,TRBV9
CSANSGIEQFF,TGCAGTGCTAATAGCGGGATCGAGCAGTTCTTC,few,TRBD2,TRBJ2-1,TRBV20-1
CASSFPQGGEQYF,TGTGCCAGCAGCTTTCCGCAGGGGGGTGAGCAGTACTTC,.,.,TRBJ2-7,TRBV5-5
CASSFLIAGGPATGELFF,TGCGCCAGCAGCTTCCTGATAGCGGGAGGGCCCGCTACCGGGGAGCTGTTTTTT,.,TRBD2,TRBJ2-2,TRBV5-1
CASSESAGGYYNEQFF,TGCGCCAGCAGTGAGTCGGCGGGAGGGTACTACAATGAGCAGTTCTTC,.,TRBD2,TRBJ2-1,TRBV10-1
CAWSDPTVMNTEAFF,TGTGCCTGGAGTGATCCGACAGTGATGAACACTGAAGCTTTCTTT,.,.,TRBJ1-1,TRBV30
CASRGENTDTQYF,TGCGCCAGCAGGGGCGAGAACACAGATACGCAGTATTTT,.,.,TRBJ2-3,TRBV5-1
CASSQDRVSIRSDTQYF,TGCGCCAGCAGCCAGGACAGGGTTTCTATTAGGTCAGATACGCAGTATTTT,.,TRBD1,TRBJ2-3,TRBV4-3
CSVGRQLKGETQYF,TGCAGCGTGGGGAGGCAGCTAAAAGGAGAGACCCAGTACTTC,.,.,TRBJ2-5,TRBV29-1
CASSSWGPGNEQFF,TGTGCCAGTAGTTCTTGGGGGCCGGGCAATGAGCAGTTCTTC,.,.,TRBJ2-1,TRBV19
CASSLGSGRRNTGELFF,TGTGCCAGCAGCTTAGGTAGCGGGCGGCGGAACACCGGGGAGCTGTTTTTT,.,TRBD2,TRBJ2-2,TRBV7-9
CATLAGANYNEQFF,TGTGCCACCTTGGCGGGGGCAAACTACAATGAGCAGTTCTTC,.,.,TRBJ2-1,TRBV19
CASSLLGGTGRSNEKLFF,TGTGCCAGCAGTTTATTAGGGGGGACAGGGAGATCCAATGAAAAACTGTTTTTT,.,TRBD1,TRBJ1-4,TRBV27